These T cell receptor beta chains were read from a single sample in a study of CD8 T cells in Susac syndrome. TCRdb reprocessed the immunoSEQ multiplex PCR reads with MiXCR, giving one entry per CDR3 protein. The data show 95,000 to 150,000 distinct CDR3 sequences, 96% seen once. The specimen was CD4+ T cells from PBMCs. The receptors shown here come from a human donor with Susac syndrome. Each CDR3 is given with its conserved first and last residue. A D gene is named only where the DNA matches it firmly.

j_gene | d_gene | v_gene | CDR3aa
TRBJ2-3 | . | TRBV7-2 | CASSSEGLDAQYF
TRBJ2-1 | . | TRBV19 | CASSIGRVNEQFF
TRBJ2-4 | . | TRBV29-1 | CSVTGHRDIQYF
TRBJ1-2 | . | TRBV9 | CASSLQPTNYGYTF
TRBJ2-5 | . | TRBV28 | CASSSALQETQYF
TRBJ2-1 | . | TRBV6-6 | CASSYMGATGNEQFF
TRBJ2-5 | . | TRBV5-1 | CASSLGASSGTMGETQYF
TRBJ2-4 | . | TRBV28 | CASSRPSKGIQYF
TRBJ1-5 | . | TRBV20-1 | CSARGEVSNQPQHF
TRBJ2-1 | TRBD2 | TRBV10-3 | CAISDSAGANNEQFF
TRBJ2-1 | . | TRBV28 | CASSLPALGSNEQFF
TRBJ2-5 | . | TRBV20-1 | CSARWETQYF
TRBJ2-4 | . | TRBV11-3 | CASSLEAGSIQYF
TRBJ2-2 | . | TRBV6-5 | CASSQHWDTGELFF
TRBJ1-5 | . | TRBV5-8 | CASSPGTHSNQPQHF
TRBJ2-3 | . | TRBV29-1 | CSVLGGEEADTQYF
TRBJ2-7 | TRBD2 | TRBV6-1 | CASKGTSGFGEQYF
TRBJ2-6 | TRBD1 | TRBV3-1 | CASSQEQGRRPTF
TRBJ2-1 | TRBD2 | TRBV5-1 | CASSPELAAEQFF
TRBJ2-5 | . | TRBV5-1 | CASSLGRKETQYF
TRBJ2-1 | . | TRBV25-1 | CASSEYTPLAGPGMEQFF
TRBJ2-7 | . | TRBV7-2 | CASSLERRLSSYEQYF
TRBJ2-3 | . | TRBV11-2 | CASSLIAPSTDTQYF
TRBJ2-3 | . | TRBV18 | CASSPPNRASTDTQYF
TRBJ1-1 | . | TRBV20-1 | CSARDPTGLEAFF
TRBJ2-2 | TRBD1 | TRBV2 | CASSEKGQGTGELFF
TRBJ2-1 | TRBD2 | TRBV11-2 | CASSLVLAGRNEQFF
TRBJ2-1 | . | TRBV5-1 | CASSLAQGRYNEQFF
TRBJ2-7 | . | TRBV30 | CAWSVERSLKQYF
TRBJ2-3 | TRBD1 | TRBV24-1 | CATSDWGQGRFDTQYF
TRBJ2-7 | . | TRBV7-9 | CASSLVSYEQYF
TRBJ2-7 | . | TRBV24-1 | CATSGTPTYEQYF
TRBJ1-1 | . | TRBV3-1 | CASSHGAQGAEAFF
TRBJ2-3 | TRBD1 | TRBV2 | CASSGQGGDTQYF
TRBJ2-1 | . | TRBV30 | CAWSVELGRGSSYNEQFF
TRBJ1-3 | TRBD1 | TRBV12-3/TRBV12-4 | CASSRQGNSGNTIYF
TRBJ2-5 | TRBD2 | TRBV29-1 | CSGFRGREVETQYF
TRBJ1-2 | . | TRBV25-1 | CASSEYGRGEGGYTF
TRBJ2-1 | TRBD2 | TRBV20-1 | CRVATSGSFDEQFF
TRBJ2-7 | . | TRBV7-2 | CASTSSGRPYEQYF
TRBJ2-7 | TRBD1 | TRBV12-3/TRBV12-4 | CASTPGQGVDEQYF
TRBJ2-7 | . | TRBV27 | CASSLWNPAEQYF
TRBJ2-2 | . | TRBV18 | CASSPLTTGELFF
TRBJ2-4 | . | TRBV29-1 | CSVARGGVNIQYF
TRBJ2-3 | TRBD1 | TRBV14 | CASSQGTGKTDTQYF
TRBJ1-3 | . | TRBV12-3/TRBV12-4 | CASSSATSGNTIYF
TRBJ1-1 | . | TRBV27 | CASMVNTEAFF
TRBJ2-5 | . | TRBV5-1 | CASSLGVAPAETQYF